These T cell receptor beta chains were read from a single sample in a study of cytomegalovirus exposure and HLA in healthy donors. Repertoires were generated with immunoSEQ multiplex PCR, while TCRdb's copy carries only in-frame clones and drops some. The sample lists about 130,000 clones, 83% seen once, with more than 3.5% in the top ten. The sample was PBMCs. These receptors were obtained from a woman between 40 and 50 years old in good health and CMV-seropositive. Both conserved end residues are part of each CDR3. Each record gives: J gene, D gene, clone size, V gene, CDR3 length, CDR3 DNA, CDR3 protein. The D gene is left open where the match is weak. Clone sizes are given selectively: once, few, many, or a class where the clone is expanded.

j_gene: TRBJ2-7; d_gene: TRBD2; abundance: NA; v_gene: TRBV6-6; len: 15; CDR3nt: TGTGCCAGCAGTGATGGGTCTAGCGGGACCTACGAGCAGTACTTC; CDR3aa: CASSDGSSGTYEQYF
j_gene: TRBJ2-4; d_gene: TRBD1; abundance: NA; v_gene: TRBV7-8; len: 16; CDR3nt: TGTGCCAGCAGCCCCTGGACAGGGGTCTCCAAAAACATTCAGTACTTC; CDR3aa: CASSPWTGVSKNIQYF
j_gene: TRBJ2-1; d_gene: NA; abundance: NA; v_gene: TRBV5-6; len: 17; CDR3nt: TGTGCCAGCAGACGTGCCGGAGTGACTCGCCTAAGCAATGAGCAGTTCTTC; CDR3aa: CASRRAGVTRLSNEQFF
j_gene: TRBJ2-3; d_gene: TRBD1; abundance: NA; v_gene: TRBV9; len: 16; CDR3nt: TGTGCCAGCAGCGTAGGGGGACAGGGGGCGGCCGATACGCAGTATTTT; CDR3aa: CASSVGGQGAADTQYF
j_gene: TRBJ2-3; d_gene: NA; abundance: NA; v_gene: TRBV4-1; len: 14; CDR3nt: TGCGCCAGCAGCCCCCCGACTGAAACAGATACGCAGTATTTT; CDR3aa: CASSPPTETDTQYF
j_gene: TRBJ2-7; d_gene: TRBD1; abundance: NA; v_gene: TRBV7-8; len: 15; CDR3nt: TGTGCCAGCAGCTTATATCGACAGGGGGGACGCGAGCAGTACTTC; CDR3aa: CASSLYRQGGREQYF
j_gene: TRBJ1-5; d_gene: TRBD1; abundance: NA; v_gene: TRBV7-8; len: 16; CDR3nt: TGTGCCAGCAGCCAGGGGACAGGGGGAGACAATCAGCCCCAGCATTTT; CDR3aa: CASSQGTGGDNQPQHF
j_gene: TRBJ1-2; d_gene: TRBD1; abundance: NA; v_gene: TRBV5-6; len: 15; CDR3nt: TGTGCCAGCAGCACGCCGGACAGGGGAAAGTATGGCTACACCTTC; CDR3aa: CASSTPDRGKYGYTF
j_gene: TRBJ1-2; d_gene: TRBD1; abundance: NA; v_gene: TRBV5-6; len: 14; CDR3nt: TGTGCCAGCAGCTACGTCAGGACAGGGAGTGGCTACACCTTC; CDR3aa: CASSYVRTGSGYTF
j_gene: TRBJ2-1; d_gene: TRBD2; abundance: few; v_gene: TRBV10-1; len: 15; CDR3nt: TGCGCCAGCAGTGAGTCGGTCGGGGGGAACAATGAGCAGTTCTTC; CDR3aa: CASSESVGGNNEQFF
j_gene: TRBJ2-2; d_gene: NA; abundance: NA; v_gene: TRBV5-1; len: 14; CDR3nt: TGCGCCAGCAGCTTGCGGGGGGCGGACGGGGAGCTGTTTTTT; CDR3aa: CASSLRGADGELFF
j_gene: TRBJ2-1; d_gene: NA; abundance: NA; v_gene: TRBV6-5; len: 11; CDR3nt: TGTGCCAGCAGCCGCTACAATGAGCAGTTCTTC; CDR3aa: CASSRYNEQFF
j_gene: TRBJ2-7; d_gene: NA; abundance: NA; v_gene: TRBV6-5; len: 14; CDR3nt: TGTGCCAGCAGAGTGGGACTTCTTAATTACGAGCAGTACTTC; CDR3aa: CASRVGLLNYEQYF
j_gene: TRBJ2-5; d_gene: NA; abundance: NA; v_gene: TRBV15; len: 19; CDR3nt: TGTGCCACCAGCAGAGTACCCGAGGTAGCGGATCATCTTTGGGAGACCCAGTACTTC; CDR3aa: CATSRVPEVADHLWETQYF
j_gene: TRBJ1-5; d_gene: NA; abundance: NA; v_gene: TRBV5-6; len: 16; CDR3nt: TGTGCCAGCAGTAAACGTCCGGGGTTAGACAATCAGCCCCAGCATTTT; CDR3aa: CASSKRPGLDNQPQHF
j_gene: TRBJ2-3; d_gene: TRBD2; abundance: NA; v_gene: TRBV6-5; len: 14; CDR3nt: TGTGCCAGCAGCAAGCGGGAGGCGACAGATACGCAGTATTTT; CDR3aa: CASSKREATDTQYF
j_gene: TRBJ2-5; d_gene: NA; abundance: once; v_gene: TRBV7-2; len: 14; CDR3nt: TGTGCCAGCAGCTATGACAGGTTTGAAGAGACCCAGTACTTC; CDR3aa: CASSYDRFEETQYF
j_gene: TRBJ1-4; d_gene: TRBD1; abundance: NA; v_gene: TRBV5-1; len: 13; CDR3nt: TGCGCCAGCAGCCTAGACAGGGCAGGAAAACTGTTTTTT; CDR3aa: CASSLDRAGKLFF
j_gene: TRBJ2-2; d_gene: NA; abundance: NA; v_gene: TRBV27; len: 11; CDR3nt: TGTGCCAGCATTAGTGCCGGGGAGCTGTTTTTT; CDR3aa: CASISAGELFF
j_gene: TRBJ1-2; d_gene: NA; abundance: NA; v_gene: TRBV7-2; len: 13; CDR3nt: TGTGCCAGCAGCACCCAGGGTGGCTATGGCTACACCTTC; CDR3aa: CASSTQGGYGYTF
j_gene: TRBJ2-1; d_gene: TRBD2; abundance: NA; v_gene: TRBV19; len: 15; CDR3nt: TGTGCCAGTAGTATCGGCGGGAGTAGTTTGGATGAGCAGTTCTTC; CDR3aa: CASSIGGSSLDEQFF
j_gene: TRBJ2-7; d_gene: TRBD1; abundance: NA; v_gene: TRBV5-1; len: 14; CDR3nt: TGCGCCAGCAGCCCGGGACAGGTAACCTACGAGCAGTACTTC; CDR3aa: CASSPGQVTYEQYF
j_gene: TRBJ2-7; d_gene: TRBD1; abundance: NA; v_gene: TRBV30; len: 16; CDR3nt: TGTGCCTGGAGTGGGGACAGGGATAGGCCTTGGCGCGAGCAGTACTTC; CDR3aa: CAWSGDRDRPWREQYF
j_gene: TRBJ2-3; d_gene: TRBD2; abundance: NA; v_gene: TRBV10-3; len: 14; CDR3nt: TGTGCCTCTGGGACTAGCGGGTCCCAAGATACGCAGTATTTT; CDR3aa: CASGTSGSQDTQYF
j_gene: TRBJ2-1; d_gene: NA; abundance: NA; v_gene: TRBV11-2; len: 15; CDR3nt: TGTGCCAGCAGCTTAGAGGGGCGGAACTACAATGAGCAGTTCTTC; CDR3aa: CASSLEGRNYNEQFF
j_gene: TRBJ1-2; d_gene: NA; abundance: NA; v_gene: TRBV30; len: 15; CDR3nt: TGTGCCTGGAGTGCACAGGGACCGCCCAACTATGGCTACACCTTC; CDR3aa: CAWSAQGPPNYGYTF
j_gene: TRBJ2-1; d_gene: TRBD2; abundance: NA; v_gene: TRBV4-3; len: 16; CDR3nt: TGCGCCAGCAGCCAAGAGGCTAGCGGGAGCGGCAATGAGCAGTTCTTC; CDR3aa: CASSQEASGSGNEQFF
j_gene: TRBJ2-3; d_gene: TRBD2; abundance: NA; v_gene: TRBV9; len: 17; CDR3nt: TGTGCCAGCAGTGACCCCAACCGCGGGAGTCAGACAGATACGCAGTATTTT; CDR3aa: CASSDPNRGSQTDTQYF
j_gene: TRBJ1-1; d_gene: TRBD1; abundance: NA; v_gene: TRBV19; len: 15; CDR3nt: TGTGCCAGTAGTTTGACAGGGGGAGGTAACACTGAAGCTTTCTTT; CDR3aa: CASSLTGGGNTEAFF
j_gene: TRBJ1-2; d_gene: TRBD1; abundance: NA; v_gene: TRBV14; len: 15; CDR3nt: TGTGCCAGCAGCCAAGGAATGGACAGGGGATATGGCTACACCTTC; CDR3aa: CASSQGMDRGYGYTF
j_gene: TRBJ2-7; d_gene: TRBD2; abundance: NA; v_gene: TRBV28; len: 14; CDR3nt: TGTGCCAGCAGTGACCCGGGACTAGCGAAGTACCAGTACTTC; CDR3aa: CASSDPGLAKYQYF
j_gene: TRBJ2-1; d_gene: NA; abundance: NA; v_gene: TRBV14; len: 15; CDR3nt: TGTGCCAGCAGTCCGTGGCGGGGCTCCTACAATGAGCAGTTCTTC; CDR3aa: CASSPWRGSYNEQFF